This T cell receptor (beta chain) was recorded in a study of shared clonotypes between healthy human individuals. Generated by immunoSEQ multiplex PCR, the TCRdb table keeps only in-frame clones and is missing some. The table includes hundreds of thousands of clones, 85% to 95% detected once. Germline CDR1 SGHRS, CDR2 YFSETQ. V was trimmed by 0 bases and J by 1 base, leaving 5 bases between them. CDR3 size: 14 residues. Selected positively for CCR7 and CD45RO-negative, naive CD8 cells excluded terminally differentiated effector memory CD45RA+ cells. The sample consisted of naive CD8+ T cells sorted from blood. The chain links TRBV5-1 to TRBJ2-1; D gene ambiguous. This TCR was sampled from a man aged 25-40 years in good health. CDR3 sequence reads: CASSLVTSYNEQFF. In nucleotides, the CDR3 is TGCGCCAGCAGCTTGGTTACGTCCTACAATGAGCAGTTCTTC.